This passage covers 2 T cell receptor beta chains from one sample sequenced in a study of CD8+ T cells in alopecia areata. RNA extraction and reverse transcription yielded cDNA as sequencing template. Assay used: immunoSEQ multiplex PCR; TCRdb lists only in-frame clones, some missing. The sample yields 150,000 or so clones, 87% seen once. The sequencing here drew on CD8+ T cells sorted from blood, taken at week 0. The source of these receptors is a human donor with alopecia areata.

The genes are TRBV2 and TRBJ2-7; D is undetermined. V lost 7 bases, J lost 4 bases, and 14 bases lay in between. Germline V gene sequence: CDR1 SNHLY, CDR2 FYNNEI. CDR3 length: 13 residues. CDR3 nucleotides: TGTGCCAGCATGGTGGTAGGGTGGTACGAGCAGTACTTC. It translates to CASMVVGWYEQYF.

Remarks on this clone: In the same sample, other DNA sequences code for this CDR3. This chain connects TRBV5-6 to TRBJ1-1; no clear D gene. Germline lookup yields CDR1 SGHDT and CDR2 YYEEEE. Trimming shortened V by 0 bases and J by 4 bases, and 7 bases separated the two germline ends. The CDR3 runs 13 residues. CDR3 coding DNA: TGTGCCAGCAGCTTGGGCAGTAGCACTGAAGCTTTCTTT. Translation: CASSLGSSTEAFF. The variable domain in full, with the rest retrieved from reference TRBV5-6 and TRBJ1-1, is DAGVTQSPTHLIKTRGQQVTLRCSPKSGHDTVSWYQQALGQGPQFIFQYYEEEERQRGNFPDRFSGHQFPNYSSELNVNALLLGDSALYLCASSLGSSTEAFFGQGTRLTVV.